This T cell receptor (beta chain) was sequenced for a study of T cell responses to AZD1222 COVID-19 vaccine. Study-wide findings and caveats: Reports say nearly half of spike-specific TCRs go after unmutated variant regions.

For this clone: Its antigen is unknown.

The repertoire was sequenced with immunoSEQ multiplex PCR; TCRdb's copy has only in-frame clones and lacks some. The sample has around 94,000 clones; less than 90% are singletons. Germline V gives CDR1 MDHEN, CDR2 SYDVKM. This CDR3 has 14 residues. With 2 bases removed from V and 3 bases from J, the gap between germline ends came to 11 bases. This clonotype originated in an adult in good health. Sequencing used peripheral blood, obtained on day 0 of AZD1222 vaccination. The chain employs TRBV28 and TRBJ2-7; TRBD1 might be the D (6 bases). The chain's CDR3 is CASSLVGTNYEQYF. CDR3 sequence (DNA): TGTGCCAGCAGTTTAGTGGGGACAAACTACGAGCAGTACTTC.